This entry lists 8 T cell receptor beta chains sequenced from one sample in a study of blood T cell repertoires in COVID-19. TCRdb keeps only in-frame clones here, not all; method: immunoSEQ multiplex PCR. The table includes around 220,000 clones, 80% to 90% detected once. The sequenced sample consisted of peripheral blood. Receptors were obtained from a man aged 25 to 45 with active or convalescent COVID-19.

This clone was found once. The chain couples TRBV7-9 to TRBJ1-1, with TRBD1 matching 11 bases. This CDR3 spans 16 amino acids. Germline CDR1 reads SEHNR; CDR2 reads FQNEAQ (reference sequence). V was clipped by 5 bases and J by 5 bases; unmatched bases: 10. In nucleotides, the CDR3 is TGTGCCAGCAGCAGAAGGACAGGGGGCTTTAGGACTGAAGCTTTCTTT. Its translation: CASSRRTGGFRTEAFF. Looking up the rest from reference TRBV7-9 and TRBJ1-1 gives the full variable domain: DTGVSQNPRHKITKRGQNVTFRCDPISEHNRLYWYRQTLGQGPEFLTYFQNEAQLEKSRLLSDRFSAERPKGSFSTLEIQRTEQGDSAMYLCASSRRTGGFRTEAFFGQGTRLTVV.

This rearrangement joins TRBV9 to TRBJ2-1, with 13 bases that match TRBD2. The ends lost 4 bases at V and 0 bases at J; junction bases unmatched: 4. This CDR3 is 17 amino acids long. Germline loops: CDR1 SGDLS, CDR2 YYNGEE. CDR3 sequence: CASSPTSGGYSYNEQFF. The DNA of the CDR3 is TGTGCCAGCAGCCCGACTAGCGGGGGGTACTCCTACAATGAGCAGTTCTTC.

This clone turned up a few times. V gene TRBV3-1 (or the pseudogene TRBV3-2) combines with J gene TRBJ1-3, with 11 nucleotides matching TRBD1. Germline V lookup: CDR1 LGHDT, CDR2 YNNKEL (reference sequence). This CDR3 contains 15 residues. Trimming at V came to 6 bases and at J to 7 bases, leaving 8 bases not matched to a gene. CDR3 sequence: CASSPLRDRGNTIYF. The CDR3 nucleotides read TGTGCCAGCAGTCCTCTCCGGGACAGGGGGAACACCATATATTTT.

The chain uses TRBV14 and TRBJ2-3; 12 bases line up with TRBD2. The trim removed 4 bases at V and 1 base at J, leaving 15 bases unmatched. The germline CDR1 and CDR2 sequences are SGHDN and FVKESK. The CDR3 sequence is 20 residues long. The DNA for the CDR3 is TGTGCCAGCAGCCCCCTAGGACTAGCGGGGCTCTCCCTACGCACAGATACGCAGTATTTT. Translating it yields CASSPLGLAGLSLRTDTQYF.

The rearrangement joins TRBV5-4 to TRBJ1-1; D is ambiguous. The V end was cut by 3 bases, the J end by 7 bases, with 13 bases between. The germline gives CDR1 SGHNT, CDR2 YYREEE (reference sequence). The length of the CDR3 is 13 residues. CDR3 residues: CASSSHDSYEAFF. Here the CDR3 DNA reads TGTGCCAGCAGCTCCCATGACTCCTATGAAGCTTTCTTT.

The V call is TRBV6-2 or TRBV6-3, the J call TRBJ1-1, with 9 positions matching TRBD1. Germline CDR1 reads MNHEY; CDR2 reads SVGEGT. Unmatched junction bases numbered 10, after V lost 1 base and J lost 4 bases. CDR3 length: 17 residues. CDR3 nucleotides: TGTGCCAGCAGTTACTGGGGCCAGGGACAGGGAAGCACTGAAGCTTTCTTT. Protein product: CASSYWGQGQGSTEAFF.

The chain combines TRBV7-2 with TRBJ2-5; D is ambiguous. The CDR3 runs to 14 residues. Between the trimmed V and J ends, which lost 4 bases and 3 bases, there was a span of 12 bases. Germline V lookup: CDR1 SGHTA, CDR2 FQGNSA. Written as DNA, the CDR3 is TGTGCCAGCAGCTCCCCCCCTCCGGAAGAGACCCAGTACTTC. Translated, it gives CASSSPPPEETQYF.

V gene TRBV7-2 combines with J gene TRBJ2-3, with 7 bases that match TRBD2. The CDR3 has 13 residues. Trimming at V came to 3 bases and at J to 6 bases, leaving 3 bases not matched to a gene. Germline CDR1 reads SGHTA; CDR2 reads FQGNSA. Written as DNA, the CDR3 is TGTGCCAGCAGCTTGACTAGCCCGGATACGCAGTATTTT. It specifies CASSLTSPDTQYF. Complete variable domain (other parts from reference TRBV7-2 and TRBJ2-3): GAGVSQSPSNKVTEKGKDVELRCDPISGHTALYWYRQSLGQGLEFLIYFQGNSAPDKSGLPSDRFSAERTGGSVSTLTIQRTQQEDSAVYLCASSLTSPDTQYFGPGTRLTVL.